These 2 T cell receptor beta chains were sequenced from one sample in a study of cytomegalovirus exposure and HLA in healthy donors. Researchers ran the PCR with 60 Vbeta and 13 Jbeta primers. Some clones are missing from TCRdb's copy, which holds only in-frame ones; the method was immunoSEQ multiplex PCR. The repertoire has some 150,000 clones, 75% to 85% of them found once; the top ten carry around 4.3%. The sample comprised PBMCs. These receptors all stem from a man younger than 45 in good health and CMV-seronegative.

The table lists this clone with a count of one. The genes are TRBV2 and TRBJ1-2; possible D gene TRBD1, 5 bases. Germline V gene data show CDR1 as SNHLY and CDR2 as FYNNEI. CDR3 length: 16 residues. The V end lost 0 bases, the J end lost 1 base, and 12 bases lay between the germline ends. The CDR3 coding sequence is TGTGCCAGCAGTGAAGCTGGGGGGGTCCTTAACTATGGCTACACCTTC. Protein: CASSEAGGVLNYGYTF.

V is TRBV27 and J is TRBJ2-7, with 11 bases fitting TRBD1. After removal of 6 bases from V and 3 bases from J, the junction contained 7 bases not matched to a gene. The CDR3 covers 15 residues. Germline V lookup: CDR1 MNHEY, CDR2 SMNVEV (reference sequence). CDR3 in amino acids: CASRLGQGAVYEQYF. The CDR3, as DNA: TGTGCCAGCAGGCTTGGACAGGGGGCGGTCTACGAGCAGTACTTC.